This entry lists 22 T cell receptor beta chains sequenced from one sample in a study of T cells after yellow fever vaccination. One entry per CDR3 protein, called by TCRdb with MiXCR from the 5' RACE reads. The sample lists a few hundred thousand distinct CDR3 sequences; approximately 4.3% were seen once. The starting material was PBMCs, obtained 15 days after the yellow fever booster vaccination. These TCRs come from a man aged 18 to 30 who received the YFV17D yellow fever vaccine.

This clonotype was observed at least ten times. V gene TRBV5-5 combines with J gene TRBJ2-1; D is ambiguous. The CDR3 spans 12 residues. Trimming cost V 0 bases and J 14 bases, with 12 bases left between them. Germline V CDR1 and CDR2: SGHKS, YYEKEE (reference sequence). For the CDR3, the DNA is TGTGCCAGCAGCTTGGGTTTACCACGGGAGTTCTTC. Translated: CASSLGLPREFF.

The rearrangement links TRBV12-3 or TRBV12-4 to TRBJ2-3; D is uncertain. The CDR3 is 13 amino acids. Trimming pared 7 bases from V and 4 bases from J, leaving 12 bases between. This CDR3 is CASILSGADTQYF. For the CDR3, the DNA is TGTGCCAGCATCTTGTCAGGTGCAGATACGCAGTATTTT.

The chain employs TRBV5-1 and TRBJ2-6; D not resolved. Germline CDR1 and CDR2: SGHRS and YFSETQ. The CDR3 extends over 17 amino acids. V was trimmed by 4 bases and J by 0 bases, leaving 14 bases between them. As DNA, the CDR3 is TGCGCCAGCAGCCGCGCCGCTATTGCCTCTGGGGCCAACGTCCTGACTTTC. Translation: CASSRAAIASGANVLTF.

The V call is TRBV4-1, the J call TRBJ1-5, with D possibly matching TRBD1 (6 bases). V shed 3 bases and J shed 9 bases, with 12 bases lying between them. The CDR3 runs to 13 residues. CDR1 MGHRA and CDR2 YSYEKL come from the germline V gene. The CDR3 coding sequence is TGCGCCAGCAGCCAGCTACAGGGACGGCCCCAGCATTTT. This codes for CASSQLQGRPQHF.

This clonotype was seen repeatedly, ten times or more. The gene calls are TRBV11-3 and TRBJ2-1; D is unclear. V was clipped by 5 bases and J by 6 bases, with 14 bases between them. The CDR3 is made up of 14 amino acids. Germline V gives CDR1 SGHNT, CDR2 YENEEA. CDR3 in amino acids: CASSPPGLSNEQFF. The CDR3 nucleotides are TGTGCCAGCAGCCCCCCCGGTCTTTCCAATGAGCAGTTCTTC.

In its sample, this clonotype was seen a few times. In DNA, the CDR3 is TGTGCCAGCAGGCCGGGACAGGCAACTAATGAAAAACTGTTTTTT. This encodes CASRPGQATNEKLFF. V gene TRBV2 combines with J gene TRBJ1-4; TRBD1 matches at 8 bases. CDR1 is SNHLY, CDR2 FYNNEI, per germline. V lost 6 bases, J lost 0 bases, and 3 bases stayed unmatched. The CDR3 covers 15 residues.

The CDR3 sequence is CASSQVHFERGSTDTQYF. The CDR3, as DNA: TGCGCCAGCAGCCAAGTGCATTTTGAGCGGGGCTCCACAGATACGCAGTATTTT. The chain joins TRBV4-1 to TRBJ2-3; 7 nucleotides align to TRBD2. This CDR3 has 18 amino acids. The V segment lost 1 base and the J segment 2 bases; nucleotides outside the gene matches: 12. Per germline, CDR1 MGHRA and CDR2 YSYEKL.

This clonotype was observed a handful of times. V gene TRBV5-1 combines with J gene TRBJ2-1; D assignment may be TRBD1 or TRBD2 (6 bases each). The CDR3 loop spans 13 amino acids. Trimming removed 3 bases at V and 8 bases at J, with 12 bases between. The germline V gene encodes CDR1 SGHRS and CDR2 YFSETQ. The CDR3 bases are TGCGCCAGCAGCTACCCCGGGGGCGATGAGCAGTTCTTC. Translated: CASSYPGGDEQFF.

This clonotype occurred a few times. The chain combines TRBV5-1 with TRBJ2-6; D remains ambiguous. V was clipped by 4 bases and J by 2 bases, with 7 bases between them. The CDR3 is 14 amino acids. Germline lookup yields CDR1 SGHRS and CDR2 YFSETQ. Here the CDR3 reads CASSPQAGANVLTF. The CDR3 region has the DNA TGCGCCAGCAGCCCCCAAGCTGGGGCCAACGTCCTGACTTTC. Based on the CDR3 plus reference TRBV5-1 and TRBJ2-6, the full variable domain is KAGVTQTPRYLIKTRGQQVTLSCSPISGHRSVSWYQQTPGQGLQFLFEYFSETQRNKGNFPGRFSGRQFSNSRSEMNVSTLELGDSALYLCASSPQAGANVLTFGAGSRLTVL.

This clonotype has at least ten counts. CDR3 region: CASSLSGAPTHEQFF. In nucleotides, the CDR3 is TGTGCCAGCAGCTTATCCGGGGCCCCCACCCATGAGCAGTTCTTC. J is TRBJ2-1 and V is TRBV7-9; perhaps D is TRBD1 or TRBD2 (5 bases each). Between the trimmed V and J ends, which lost 2 bases and 8 bases, there was a span of 16 bases. Germline CDR1 reads SEHNR; CDR2 reads FQNEAQ (reference sequence). This CDR3 comprises 15 residues.

The CDR3 DNA sequence: TGTGCCAGCAGCTTAATCGTGGGACGGCTCTCCGAGCAGTACGTC. It specifies CASSLIVGRLSEQYV. The chain employs TRBV7-8 and TRBJ2-7, with D perhaps given as TRBD1 or TRBD2 (5 bases each). Germline V gene sequence: CDR1 SGHVS, CDR2 FQNEAQ. The CDR3 contains 15 residues. The V and J ends lost 2 bases and 6 bases respectively, with 17 bases between them.

This clonotype was counted between two and nine times. The V and J genes are TRBV7-2 and TRBJ2-7, with D maybe TRBD1 (5 bases). The V end lost 1 base, the J end lost 3 bases, and 10 bases lay between the germline ends. The CDR3 is 14 residues long. Germline V gives CDR1 SGHTA, CDR2 FQGNSA. For the CDR3, the DNA is TGTGCCAGCAGCTTAGGGGGCACGCGCTACGAGCAGTACTTC. Translating gives CASSLGGTRYEQYF.

This clonotype turned up a few times. The chain carries TRBV19 and TRBJ1-1; D might be TRBD1 (5 bases). CDR3 length equals 13 residues. V lost 7 bases and J 5 bases, leaving 14 bases between the germline ends. The germline V gene encodes CDR1 LNHDA and CDR2 SQIVND (reference sequence). CDR3 coding DNA: TGTGCCAGTACCCACAGGTCGGGGACTGAAGCTTTCTTT. This sequence encodes CASTHRSGTEAFF.

The chain is built from TRBV29-1 and TRBJ2-7, with D possibly being TRBD1 (6 bases). CDR3 length equals 14 residues. Germline loops: CDR1 SQVTM, CDR2 ANQGSEA. Trimming left V 0 bases short and J 2 bases short, with 11 bases between. CDR3 sequence: CSVEEDDRPYEQYF. CDR3 sequence (DNA): TGCAGCGTTGAAGAGGATGACAGGCCCTACGAGCAGTACTTC.

The chain uses TRBV3-1 and TRBJ2-5; the match to TRBD2 covers 7 bases. Germline assignment: CDR1 LGHDT and CDR2 YNNKEL (reference sequence). The CDR3 is 15 amino acids. Losses at the gene ends were 3 bases for V and 1 base for J; bases not matched to a gene: 5. The DNA of the CDR3 is TGTGCCAGCAGCCAGGGCGGGGGAGGCCAAGAGACCCAGTACTTC. This encodes CASSQGGGGQETQYF.

CDR3 in DNA: TGTGCCAGCAGCTCACAAGCCGGGCCGGGCCCCGGAAATACGCAGTATTTT. Protein product: CASSSQAGPGPGNTQYF. V gene TRBV7-2 combines with J gene TRBJ2-3, with D unclear. The CDR3 consists of 17 residues. Germline CDR1 and CDR2: SGHTA and FQGNSA. V was trimmed by 4 bases and J by 7 bases, leaving 24 bases between them.

There are many counts of this clonotype. V and J are TRBV6-6 and TRBJ2-7; tentative D call: TRBD2 (6 bases). V was trimmed by 6 bases and J by 3 bases, leaving 15 bases between them. Germline V gene sequence: CDR1 MNHNY, CDR2 SVGAGI (reference sequence). CDR3 length: 14 residues. CDR3 in amino acids: CASSRGGGFYEQYF. CDR3 nucleotide sequence: TGTGCCAGCAGCCGAGGTGGGGGGTTCTACGAGCAGTACTTC.

Only a few counts were recorded for this clonotype. The chain has TRBV4-3 and TRBJ1-3; D uncertain. V was pared by 0 bases and J by 4 bases, with 16 bases between. The CDR3 length is 17 residues. Per the germline V gene, CDR1 is LGHNA and CDR2 is YSLEER. CDR3 sequence: CASSQERGTPPGNTIYF. The CDR3 coding sequence is TGCGCCAGCAGCCAAGAGCGGGGAACCCCGCCAGGAAACACCATATATTTT.

This clonotype was picked up a small number of times. The chain joins TRBV10-3 to TRBJ1-3; D gene uncertain. Germline V gives CDR1 ENHRY, CDR2 SYGVKD. V lost 3 bases and J lost 3, with 6 bases in between. The CDR3 totals 13 residues. For the CDR3, the DNA is TGTGCCATCAGTGAAGAGGTTGGAAACACCATATATTTT. Translation: CAISEEVGNTIYF.

There are many counts of this clonotype. This chain connects TRBV18 to TRBJ1-1; D is ambiguous. The germline V and J ends were trimmed by 3 bases and 11 bases, with 13 bases remaining between them. CDR3 length: 12 amino acids. Germline V gene lookup returns CDR1 KGHSH and CDR2 LQKENI. The CDR3 nucleotides read TGTGCCAGCTCACCCTACGAGGTCCCGGCTTTCTTT. This gives the protein CASSPYEVPAFF.

The chain recombines TRBV2 with TRBJ2-7; D is possibly TRBD2 (5 bases). The CDR3 loop spans 13 amino acids. The germline V and J ends were trimmed by 4 bases and 5 bases, with 12 bases remaining between them. CDR1 SNHLY and CDR2 FYNNEI come from the germline V gene. The CDR3 region is CASSALRRNEQYF. In DNA form, the CDR3 reads TGTGCCAGCAGTGCACTCAGGAGGAACGAGCAGTACTTC. The complete variable domain, with remaining parts taken from reference TRBV2 and TRBJ2-7, reads EPEVTQTPSHQVTQMGQEVILRCVPISNHLYFYWYRQILGQKVEFLVSFYNNEISEKSEIFDDQFSVERPDGSNFTLKIRSTKLEDSAMYFCASSALRRNEQYFGPGTRLTVT.

CDR3 bases: TGTGCCACCAGCGTAGGGGATTCGATAATTCAGCCCCAGCATTTT. Translating gives CATSVGDSIIQPQHF. This rearrangement joins TRBV15 to TRBJ1-5; a possible D gene is TRBD1 (5 bases). The CDR3 sequence is 15 residues long. The V gene lost 5 bases and the J gene lost 6 bases, with 17 bases spanning the gap. From germline, CDR1 is LNHNV and CDR2 YYDKDF (reference sequence).